This T cell receptor beta chain was recovered during a study of beta chain features in type 1 diabetes (dated by TCRdb to about 2018). Turning to the overall study: Patients and healthy donors did not differ in mean age, gender distribution, total cell number or subset yield. A total of around 110,000,000 sorted cells were examined across all samples, and RNA yield correlated strongly with the number of cells per subset. In the study, recently diagnosed type 1 diabetes patients and matched healthy donors were compared on the TCRB repertoires of their sorted circulating CD4+ T cell subsets. Regulatory and stem cell-like memory subsets were isolated from only 8 patients and roughly 8 healthy donors, whereas naive and central memory subsets came from all 30 or so donors.

Each donor gave one peripheral blood draw, approximately 120 mL on average, collected into heparinised tubes. A BD FACSAria II was used to sort naive, central memory, regulatory and stem cell-like memory CD4+ T cells with a panel that included CD45RO, CCR7, CD25, CD127, CD95 and CD27. All sorted populations exceeded 98% purity. PBMCs were separated immediately by Lymphoprep density gradient centrifugation and were stained directly, without being cultured. So that batch effects would be minimized, each experiment stained and sorted samples in pairs, pairing one healthy donor with one patient. The V end loses 7 bases and the J end loses 1 base, and a stretch of 16 bases separates them. Its CDR3 holds 15 amino acids, cysteine through phenylalanine. The DNA shown is the 45-base CDR3, in frame from base 1. Per the germline V gene (reference sequence), SEHNR is the CDR1 and FQNEAQ is the CDR2. All of the isolated RNA was reverse transcribed with the High Capacity cDNA Reverse Transcription Kit, so expressed TCRB transcripts were sequenced. Deep immunoSEQ sequencing was applied to naive, central memory and regulatory T cell samples, giving an average of around 3.8 million total reads per sample. Sorted cells were lysed in RLT buffer and RNA was extracted with DNase-treated RNeasy Micro or Mini kits, depending on cell number. Each cell subset was processed on its own to prevent cross-contamination, while patient and healthy donor samples were processed together. The immunoSEQ multiplex PCR was used to amplify TCRB sequences from cDNA, yielding 87-bp fragments that span the CDR3 region. Sequencing of the amplicons was performed on the Illumina HiSeq platform. For the original study's pipeline: PCR bias was corrected computationally using synthetic template baselines, and reads within Hamming distance 2 were collapsed, with unmergeable singletons discarded. By aligning reads against IMGT, V, D and J genes, CDR3 length, and insertions or deletions at six rearrangement sites were assigned. Within each subset, clonotype counts were normalized to sorted cell number, and only after that were true diversity and Gini coefficients computed with the tcR R package. The overlap coefficient, calculated on TCRB nucleotide sequences, was used to quantify repertoire sharing. The clones in this table, taken by TCRdb from immuneACCESS, are in-frame only. Not every clone is retained; where verified, under half of the shortfall comes from an unresolved V gene, and the cause of the rest is unknown. V, J and clone size were drawn from that table, and D and trimming were deduced from the DNA. Counted in this sample were 300,000 to 400,000 clones; over 7% of them appeared once. The ten most abundant clones make up roughly 1% of the sample.

For this clone: Its antigen remains unidentified. No per-base quality is available; no much larger clone lies one base away.

Results the study describes overall, beyond this receptor: Because cDNA rather than genomic DNA was sequenced, highly expressing activated cells could have been over-represented, although no difference in activation and CD3 levels was found between groups. Shorter templates might be favored by PCR, yet because patient and control samples were amplified and corrected together, any such skew would affect both groups equally. Because small numbers of individuals were included in the HLA sub-analyses, any influence of HLA type on TCRB rearrangement was left unresolved. The naive, central memory and regulatory TCRB repertoires appeared to resemble one another more closely among patients than among healthy donors. Fewer insertions and more nucleotide deletions at VDJ recombination sites were observed in patients with type 1 diabetes, implying thymic rearrangement abnormalities. Type 1 diabetes patients showed a moderate but significant shortening of TCRB CDR3 length in all four CD4+ subsets.

The sample comprised central memory CD4+ T cells from blood. The sequence was collected from a man aged 25 to 40 with type 1 diabetes. Here the chain combines TRBV7-9 and TRBJ1-1; the D gene assignment is ambiguous. The nucleotide sequence is given as TGTGCCAGCACCCTATCGGTAGGGTCGAACACTGAAGCTTTCTTT. The encoded protein is CASTLSVGSNTEAFF.